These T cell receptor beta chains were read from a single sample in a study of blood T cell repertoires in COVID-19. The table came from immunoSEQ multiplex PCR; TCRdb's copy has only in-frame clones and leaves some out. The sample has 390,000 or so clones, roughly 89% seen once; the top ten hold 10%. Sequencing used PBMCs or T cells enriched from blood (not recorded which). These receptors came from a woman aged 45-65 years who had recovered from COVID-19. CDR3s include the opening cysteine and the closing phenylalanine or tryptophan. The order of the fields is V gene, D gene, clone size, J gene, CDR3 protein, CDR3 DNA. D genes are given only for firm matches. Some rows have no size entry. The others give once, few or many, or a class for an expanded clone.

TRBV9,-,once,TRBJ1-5,CASSVEGVNQPQHF,TGTGCCAGCAGCGTAGAGGGGGTCAATCAGCCCCAGCATTTT
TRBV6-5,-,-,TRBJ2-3,CASSSGWSSTDTQYF,TGTGCCAGCAGCTCCGGGTGGAGTAGCACAGATACGCAGTATTTT
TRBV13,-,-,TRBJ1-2,CASSLGRRASYGYTF,TGTGCCAGCAGCTTAGGCCGGCGGGCGAGCTATGGCTACACCTTC
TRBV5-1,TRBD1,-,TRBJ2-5,CASSAGQGARETQYF,TGCGCCAGCAGCGCGGGACAGGGGGCGAGGGAGACCCAGTACTTC
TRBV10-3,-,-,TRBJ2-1,CATAAADNEQFF,TGTGCCACCGCGGCTGCGGACAATGAGCAGTTCTTC
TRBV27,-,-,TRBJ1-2,CASSFRQGAPYGYTF,TGTGCCAGCAGTTTTCGTCAGGGCGCTCCCTATGGCTACACCTTC
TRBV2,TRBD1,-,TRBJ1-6,CAGREQGVNSPLHF,TGTGCCGGAAGGGAACAGGGGGTTAATTCACCCCTCCACTTT
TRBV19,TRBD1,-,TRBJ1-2,CASSGDRGNYGYTF,TGTGCCAGTAGTGGGGACAGGGGTAACTATGGCTACACCTTC
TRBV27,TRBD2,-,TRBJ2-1,CASMGLGDEQFF,TGTGCCAGCATGGGACTAGGGGATGAGCAGTTCTTC
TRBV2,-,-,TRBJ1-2,CASREDRDSYTF,TGTGCCAGCAGAGAAGACCGGGACAGCTACACCTTC
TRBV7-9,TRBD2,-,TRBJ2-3,CASSSPGLAVLTDTQYF,TGTGCCAGCAGCTCCCCGGGACTAGCGGTGTTGACAGATACGCAGTATTTT
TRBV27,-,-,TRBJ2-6,CASSLTGTSGANVLTF,TGTGCCAGCAGCCTCACAGGGACCTCTGGGGCCAACGTCCTGACTTTC
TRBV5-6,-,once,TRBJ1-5,CASSPGGGAGQPQHF,TGTGCCAGCAGCCCCGGGGGGGGCGCCGGTCAGCCCCAGCATTTT
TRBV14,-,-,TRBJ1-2,CASSQVQGPNYGYTF,TGTGCCAGCAGCCAAGTTCAGGGCCCTAACTATGGCTACACCTTC
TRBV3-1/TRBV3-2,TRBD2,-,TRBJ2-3,CASARAGGLGSDTQYF,TGTGCCAGCGCTCGAGCGGGGGGGCTTGGGTCAGATACGCAGTATTTT
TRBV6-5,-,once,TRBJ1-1,CASSYFTGVLYTEAFF,TGTGCCAGCAGTTACTTTACGGGGGTCCTGTACACTGAAGCTTTCTTT
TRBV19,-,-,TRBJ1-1,CASRWGGDREAFF,TGTGCCAGTAGGTGGGGAGGGGATCGTGAAGCTTTCTTT
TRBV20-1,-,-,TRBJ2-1,CSAALGREQFF,TGCAGTGCCGCCCTGGGGCGTGAGCAGTTCTTC
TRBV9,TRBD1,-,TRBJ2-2,CASSATGQGTGELFF,TGTGCCAGCAGCGCAACAGGACAGGGAACCGGGGAGCTGTTTTTT
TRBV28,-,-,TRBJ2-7,CASSPGTYEQYF,TGTGCCAGCAGTCCCGGGACCTACGAGCAGTACTTC
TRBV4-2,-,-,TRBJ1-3,CASSQDASGGSGNTIYF,TGTGCCAGCAGCCAAGATGCCAGCGGGGGTTCTGGAAACACCATATATTTT
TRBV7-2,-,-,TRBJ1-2,CASSLVTLQQAVDGYTF,TGTGCCAGCAGCTTAGTGACCCTCCAACAGGCCGTGGATGGCTACACCTTC
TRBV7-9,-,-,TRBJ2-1,CASSLAWPGTYNEQFF,TGTGCCAGCAGCTTAGCTTGGCCGGGTACCTACAATGAGCAGTTCTTC
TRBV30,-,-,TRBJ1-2,CAWSPINGYTF,TGTGCCTGGAGTCCTATAAATGGCTACACCTTC
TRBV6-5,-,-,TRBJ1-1,CASSYFTGFDTEAFF,TGTGCCAGCAGTTACTTCACAGGGTTCGACACTGAAGCTTTCTTT
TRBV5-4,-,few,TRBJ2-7,CASSSGLSYEQYF,TGTGCCAGCAGCTCTGGACTTTCCTACGAGCAGTACTTC
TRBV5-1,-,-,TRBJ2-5,CASSFYGSQETQYF,TGCGCCAGCAGCTTTTATGGCAGCCAAGAGACCCAGTACTTC
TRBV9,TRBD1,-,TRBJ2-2,CASSGGTGENTGELFF,TGTGCCAGCAGCGGTGGGACAGGGGAGAACACCGGGGAGCTGTTTTTT
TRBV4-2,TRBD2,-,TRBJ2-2,CASSRQTWGGNTGELFF,TGTGCCAGCAGCCGCCAGACCTGGGGGGGAAACACCGGGGAGCTGTTTTTT